The 28 T cell receptor beta chains presented below share a single source sample, sequenced in a study of breast tumors, draining lymph nodes, adjacent tissues. A single record per CDR3 protein comes from TCRdb applying MiXCR to the multiplex PCR reads. The table records 60,000 to 75,000 distinct CDR3 sequences, less than 75% of them present only once. Sequencing was performed on breast tumor tissue. Every receptor here comes from a female donor with breast cancer. Some clones in this sample may be carry-over from other donors' samples.

The chain couples TRBV6-2 or TRBV6-3 to TRBJ2-3; TRBD2 matches at 9 bases. Looked up from germline, CDR1 is MNHEY and CDR2 is SVGEGT. V dropped 9 bases and J dropped 6; count of bases not matched to a gene: 13. The CDR3 consists of 15 residues. The CDR3 here is CASRPGRGGSDTQYF. CDR3 nucleotide sequence: TGTGCCAGTAGGCCTGGGCGGGGGGGCTCGGATACGCAGTATTTT.

This clonotype occurred many times. The rearrangement links TRBV7-9 to TRBJ2-5; D unclear. The CDR3 covers 14 residues. Germline CDR1 is SEHNR and CDR2 is FQNEAQ (reference sequence). V lost 4 bases to trimming and J lost 3 bases, with 12 bases between them. The CDR3 spells CASSSSWTEETQYF. CDR3 coding DNA: TGTGCCAGCAGCTCGTCCTGGACCGAAGAGACCCAGTACTTC.

V is TRBV20-1 and J is TRBJ1-5, with D unresolved. There are 12 residues in the CDR3. V was trimmed by 5 bases and J by 3 bases, leaving 8 bases between them. Germline loops: CDR1 DFQATT, CDR2 SNEGSKA (reference sequence). The CDR3: CSAHQYNQPQHF. CDR3 nucleotides: TGCAGTGCTCACCAATACAATCAGCCCCAGCATTTT.

V usage is TRBV5-6 and J usage is TRBJ1-2, with 8 bases fitting TRBD1. Trimming removed 9 bases from V and 3 bases from J; junction bases left unmatched: 7. Germline CDR1 SGHDT, CDR2 YYEEEE. CDR3 length: 13 amino acids. The DNA for the CDR3 is TGTGCCACAAATCCGACAGGGGACTATGGCTACACCTTC. Translating gives CATNPTGDYGYTF.

This clonotype was observed many times. The V and J genes are TRBV13 and TRBJ2-7, with TRBD2 matching 8 bases. V shed 4 bases and J 0 bases; nucleotides not matched to a gene: 8. Germline V gene lookup returns CDR1 PRHDT and CDR2 FYEKMQ (reference sequence). The CDR3 consists of 16 residues. CDR3 nucleotides: TGTGCCAGCAGCTCCATGGGTAGCGGGGCCTCCTACGAGCAGTACTTC. It codes for CASSSMGSGASYEQYF. The full variable domain, with the rest looked up from reference TRBV13 and TRBJ2-7, is AAGVIQSPRHLIKEKRETATLKCYPIPRHDTVYWYQQGPGQDPQFLISFYEKMQSDKGSIPDRFSAQQFSDYHSELNMSSLELGDSALYFCASSSMGSGASYEQYFGPGTRLTVT.

This clonotype appeared many times. The rearrangement uses TRBV19 and TRBJ2-3, with a possible D match to TRBD1 (5 bases). Germline values: CDR1 LNHDA, CDR2 SQIVND (reference sequence). The CDR3 runs 13 residues. V was pared by 5 bases and J by 3 bases, with 9 bases between. The CDR3 DNA follows: TGTGCCAGTAGTGAATCAGGGACAGATACGCAGTATTTT. Protein sequence: CASSESGTDTQYF.

By sample fraction, this clonotype is medium-sized. The genes are TRBV12-3 or TRBV12-4 and TRBJ2-7; a possible D gene is TRBD1 (6 bases). This CDR3 comprises 13 residues. Trimming removed 6 bases from V and 3 bases from J, with 12 bases in between. Here the CDR3 reads CASRPTGSYEQYF. CDR3 coding DNA: TGTGCCAGCAGACCTACAGGGAGCTACGAGCAGTACTTC.

The gene calls are TRBV12-3 or TRBV12-4 and TRBJ1-6; D call uncertain. V shed 6 bases and J shed 0 bases, with 21 bases lying between them. This CDR3 is 19 amino acids long. The CDR3 nucleotides are TGTGCCAGCAGCCATAGAGGCAGCCCCCTCAGCTCCTATAATTCACCCCTCCACTTT. Translated, it gives CASSHRGSPLSSYNSPLHF.

This clonotype was recorded at least ten times. The chain joins TRBV3-1 to TRBJ1-3; no definite D call. Trimming left V 3 bases short and J 7 bases short, with 4 bases between. The CDR3 is 11 amino acids. Per the germline V gene, CDR1 is LGHDT and CDR2 is YNNKEL (reference sequence). CDR3 DNA sequence: TGTGCCAGCAGCCACGGGAACACCATATATTTT. Translated, it gives CASSHGNTIYF. The whole variable domain, remainder taken from reference TRBV3-1 and TRBJ1-3, is DTAVSQTPKYLVTQMGNDKSIKCEQNLGHDTMYWYKQDSKKFLKIMFSYNNKELIINETVPNRFSPKSPDKAHLNLHINSLELGDSAVYFCASSHGNTIYFGEGSWLTVV.

The rearrangement joins TRBV7-9 to TRBJ2-2; D is unresolved. V was shortened by 4 bases and J by 2 bases, with 5 bases between the two germline ends. This CDR3 is built from 13 residues. CDR1 is SEHNR and CDR2 is FQNEAQ in the germline V gene (reference sequence). The CDR3 region has the DNA TGTGCCAGCAGCTCCTCAAACACCGGGGAGCTGTTTTTT. Protein sequence: CASSSSNTGELFF.

This clonotype was counted between two and nine times. The rearrangement uses TRBV6-1 and TRBJ1-1; D gene ambiguous. Per germline, CDR1 MNHNS and CDR2 SASEGT. Trimming took off 4 bases at V and 0 bases at J, with 12 bases between the two ends. The CDR3 contains 15 residues. Here the CDR3 reads CASSASRGMNTEAFF. The CDR3, as DNA: TGTGCCAGCAGTGCTAGCCGCGGGATGAACACTGAAGCTTTCTTT.

There are many counts of this clonotype. CDR3 nucleotide sequence: TGTGCCAGCAGTGAATCCTACGAGCAGTACTTC. Protein product: CASSESYEQYF. The rearrangement uses TRBV28 and TRBJ2-7, with no clear D. Germline CDR1 reads MDHEN; CDR2 reads SYDVKM. The V gene lost 5 bases and the J gene lost 1 base, with 3 bases spanning the gap. This CDR3 contains 11 residues.

The chain combines TRBV10-3 with TRBJ1-5; no definite D call. The CDR3 runs to 13 residues. Germline V CDR1 and CDR2: ENHRY, SYGVKD. Between the trimmed V and J ends, which lost 6 bases and 1 base, there was a span of 7 bases. The CDR3 region has the DNA TGTGCCATCAGCCGTGACAGCAATCAGCCCCAGCATTTT. Translation: CAISRDSNQPQHF.

By its share, this clonotype is medium-sized. The chain has TRBV11-3 and TRBJ2-5; TRBD1 matches 8 bases. The V segment lost 4 bases and the J segment 7 bases; nucleotides outside the gene matches: 5. This CDR3 is 13 amino acids long. The germline CDR1 and CDR2 sequences are SGHNT and YENEEA. CDR3 sequence reads: CASSSSTGATQYF. CDR3 sequence (DNA): TGTGCCAGCAGCTCCTCGACAGGGGCGACCCAGTACTTC.

Ten or more counts support this clonotype. The rearrangement links TRBV6-2 or TRBV6-3 to TRBJ1-5, with a weak D call TRBD1 (5 bases). Germline assignment: CDR1 MNHEY and CDR2 SVGEGT. The CDR3 has 15 residues. Deletions cut 6 bases from V and 0 bases from J, with 12 bases between. CDR3 region: CASSPDTPSNQPQHF. CDR3 nucleotide sequence: TGTGCCAGCAGCCCGGACACCCCTAGCAATCAGCCCCAGCATTTT.

This clonotype was found many times. The gene calls are TRBV7-2 and TRBJ2-4, with 9 bases identical to TRBD1. J gave up 8 bases and V 5 bases, and 10 bases lay outside the gene matches. The CDR3 is 15 residues long. Germline CDR1 reads SGHTA; CDR2 reads FQGNSA. DNA for the CDR3: TGTGCCAGCAGCCCGCTCACAGGGGGCGTAGACATTCAGTACTTC. Translated, it gives CASSPLTGGVDIQYF. The variable domain in full, completed from reference TRBV7-2 and TRBJ2-4, reads GAGVSQSPSNKVTEKGKDVELRCDPISGHTALYWYRQSLGQGLEFLIYFQGNSAPDKSGLPSDRFSAERTGGSVSTLTIQRTQQEDSAVYLCASSPLTGGVDIQYFGAGTRLSVL.

The J gene is TRBJ2-3, the V gene TRBV7-9; TRBD1 might be the D (5 bases). Between the trimmed V and J ends, which lost 2 bases and 3 bases, there was a span of 12 bases. The CDR3 runs to 15 residues. Germline CDR1 is SEHNR and CDR2 is FQNEAQ (reference sequence). CDR3 DNA sequence: TGTGCCAGCAGCTTACGGCAGGGTCGGACAGATACGCAGTATTTT. Translating gives CASSLRQGRTDTQYF.

The chain combines TRBV2 with TRBJ1-2; D gene unclear. The V gene lost 7 bases and the J gene lost 5 bases, with 8 bases spanning the gap. In germline, CDR1 is SNHLY, CDR2 FYNNEI. The CDR3 has 11 residues. This CDR3 is CASKRAYGYTF. The CDR3 nucleotides are TGTGCCAGCAAAAGGGCGTATGGCTACACCTTC.

This clonotype is a singleton in its sample. This may arise from a read error, as a much more abundant clone is one base away. Because the CDR3's place on the DNA is in doubt, the DNA is left out and the CDR3 is given as listed by TCRdb. The chain carries TRBV28 and TRBJ2-1; the DNA was not used to check the table's D call, TRBD1. CDR1 MDHEN and CDR2 SYDVKM come from the germline V gene. The CDR3 has 16 amino acids, counting both end residues. The CDR3 is CASSLWGQGAGNEKFF.

This sequence joins TRBV5-1 and TRBJ2-7; 14 nucleotides line up with TRBD2. Germline V CDR1 and CDR2: SGHRS, YFSETQ. The CDR3 runs 17 residues. Losses at the gene ends were 0 bases for V and 3 bases for J; bases not matched to a gene: 5. As DNA, the CDR3 is TGCGCCAGCAGCTTGGGGGGGACTAGCGGGAGAATCTACGAGCAGTACTTC. Translation: CASSLGGTSGRIYEQYF.

This clonotype showed up many times. The chain links TRBV11-2 to TRBJ2-1; D is ambiguous. Germline CDR1 is SGHAT and CDR2 is FQNNGV. CDR3 length equals 15 residues. V was cut by 2 bases and J by 4 bases, with 12 bases left in between. The CDR3 loop is CASSLYPSGYNEQFF. In DNA form, the CDR3 reads TGTGCCAGCAGCTTATACCCTTCCGGGTACAATGAGCAGTTCTTC.

This clonotype was picked up many times. The chain joins TRBV20-1 to TRBJ1-6, with D uncertain. The V end was cut by 5 bases, the J end by 6 bases, with 17 bases between. Germline V gene lookup returns CDR1 DFQATT and CDR2 SNEGSKA (reference sequence). The CDR3 extends over 15 amino acids. CDR3 sequence: CSAPYHTPTNSPLHF. DNA for the CDR3: TGCAGTGCTCCGTACCATACCCCCACTAATTCACCCCTCCACTTT.

This clonotype has a count of ten or more. An end of the junction does not agree with germline; a read error may underlie this. The chain recombines TRBV20-1 with TRBJ1-6, with 10 positions matching TRBD1. The germline V gene encodes CDR1 DFQATT and CDR2 SNEGSKA (reference sequence). This CDR3 region has 16 residues. The CDR3 DNA reads as TGCAGTGCTTATCAGAGGGACAGGGGCTCTAATTCGCCCCTCCACTTT. This codes for CSAYQRDRGSNSPLHF.

This clonotype has a handful of counts. Possible read error: a much larger clone is one base away. This chain joins TRBV20-1 and TRBJ2-1, with TRBD2 matching 8 bases. There are 18 residues in the CDR3. V lost 3 bases, J lost 5 bases, and 18 bases stayed unmatched. CDR1 DFQATT and CDR2 SNEGSKA come from the germline V gene (reference sequence). The CDR3 is CSARGAGSGALRNNEQFF. CDR3 in DNA: TGCAGTGCTAGGGGGGCGGGTAGCGGGGCACTTAGGAACAATGAGCAGTTCTTC.

The chain recombines TRBV24-1 with TRBJ2-7, with 8 nucleotides matching TRBD1. The germline V gene has CDR1 KGHDR and CDR2 SFDVKD. CDR3 length: 13 residues. V was clipped by 3 bases and J by 9 bases; unmatched bases: 6. This CDR3 is CATSDHGQGGQYF. The DNA of the CDR3 is TGTGCCACCAGTGATCACGGACAGGGCGGGCAGTACTTC.

The sample holds a few counts of this clonotype. CDR3 in DNA: TGTGCCAGCGGTCCAAGGACTAGCACCAACAATGAGCAGTTCTTC. Its translation: CASGPRTSTNNEQFF. The V and J genes are TRBV7-2 and TRBJ2-1; the match to TRBD2 covers 8 bases. V dropped 8 bases and J dropped 5; count of bases not matched to a gene: 11. Looked up from germline, CDR1 is SGHTA and CDR2 is FQGNSA. The CDR3 consists of 15 residues.

This clonotype was found many times. The chain couples TRBV5-1 to TRBJ2-3, with D perhaps matching TRBD1 or TRBD2 (5 bases each). From germline, CDR1 is SGHRS and CDR2 YFSETQ. This CDR3 has 14 residues. Trimming pared 4 bases from V and 6 bases from J, leaving 15 bases between. In DNA, the CDR3 is TGCGCCAGCAGCCTAGGGGAGCTTGAGGATACGCAGTATTTT. It specifies CASSLGELEDTQYF. Looking up the rest from reference TRBV5-1 and TRBJ2-3 gives the full variable domain: KAGVTQTPRYLIKTRGQQVTLSCSPISGHRSVSWYQQTPGQGLQFLFEYFSETQRNKGNFPGRFSGRQFSNSRSEMNVSTLELGDSALYLCASSLGELEDTQYFGPGTRLTVL.

The chain combines TRBV10-3 with TRBJ2-3; D is possibly TRBD2 (5 bases). Germline-derived CDR1 and CDR2 are ENHRY and SYGVKD. The CDR3 sequence is 13 residues long. Trimming removed 11 bases at V and 0 bases at J, with 12 bases between. This CDR3 is CALGVGSTDTQYF. DNA of the CDR3: TGTGCCCTCGGGGTCGGTAGCACAGATACGCAGTATTTT.